This T cell receptor (beta chain) was captured in a study of cytomegalovirus exposure and HLA in healthy donors. Study observations and caveats: Cytomegalovirus-associated TCR beta chains were listed, numbering 164. Later analysis suggested most CMV-associated TCR beta chains were HLA-restricted. Reports indicated that the classifier achieved high specificity and sensitivity in diagnosing cytomegalovirus status.

Worth noting for this clone: The target antigen is unknown.

PCR was performed using 60 Vbeta and 13 Jbeta primers. The protocol was immunoSEQ multiplex PCR, while the TCRdb copy is restricted to in-frame clones and leaves out a portion. Here the sample spans approximately 150,000 clones, 70% being singletons. This CDR3 comprises 14 residues. The germline V gene encodes CDR1 GTSNPN and CDR2 SVGIG (reference sequence). The V and J ends lost 2 bases and 0 bases respectively, with 10 bases between them. The J gene is TRBJ1-1, the V gene TRBV30; perhaps TRBD1 as D (5 bases). The receptor was derived from a man in his late teens or twenties in good health and CMV-seropositive. Sequenced material: PBMCs. The CDR3 loop is CAWSLRGLNTEAFF. Written as DNA, the CDR3 is TGTGCCTGGAGTCTACGGGGGTTGAACACTGAAGCTTTCTTT.